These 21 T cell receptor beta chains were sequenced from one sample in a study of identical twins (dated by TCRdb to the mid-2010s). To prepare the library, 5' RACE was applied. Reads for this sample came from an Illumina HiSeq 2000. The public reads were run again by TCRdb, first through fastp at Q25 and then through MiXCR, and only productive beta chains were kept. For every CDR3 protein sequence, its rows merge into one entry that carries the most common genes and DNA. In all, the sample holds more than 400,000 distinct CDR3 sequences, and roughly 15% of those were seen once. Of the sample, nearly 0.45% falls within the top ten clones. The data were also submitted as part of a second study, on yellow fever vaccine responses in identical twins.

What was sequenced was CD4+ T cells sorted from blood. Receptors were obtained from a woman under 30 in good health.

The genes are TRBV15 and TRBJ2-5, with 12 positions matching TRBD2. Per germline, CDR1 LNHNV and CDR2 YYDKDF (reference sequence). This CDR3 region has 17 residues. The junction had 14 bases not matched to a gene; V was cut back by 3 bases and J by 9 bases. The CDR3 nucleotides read TGTGCCACCAGCAGGGAGTCTAGCGGGAGGGCGGTGGTGGCCCAGTACTTC. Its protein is CATSRESSGRAVVAQYF.

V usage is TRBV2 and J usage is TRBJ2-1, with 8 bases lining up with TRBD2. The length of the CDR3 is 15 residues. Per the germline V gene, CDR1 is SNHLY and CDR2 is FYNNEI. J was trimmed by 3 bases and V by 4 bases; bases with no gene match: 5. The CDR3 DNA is TGTGCCAGCAGTGGCGCTAGCGGGTTCTACAATGAGCAGTTCTTC. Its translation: CASSGASGFYNEQFF. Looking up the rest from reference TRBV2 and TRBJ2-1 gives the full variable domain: EPEVTQTPSHQVTQMGQEVILRCVPISNHLYFYWYRQILGQKVEFLVSFYNNEISEKSEIFDDQFSVERPDGSNFTLKIRSTKLEDSAMYFCASSGASGFYNEQFFGPGTRLTVL.

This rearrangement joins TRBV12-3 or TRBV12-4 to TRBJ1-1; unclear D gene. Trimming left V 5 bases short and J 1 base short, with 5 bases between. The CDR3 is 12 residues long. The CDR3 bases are TGTGCCAGCAGTATATCGAACACTGAAGCTTTCTTT. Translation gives CASSISNTEAFF.

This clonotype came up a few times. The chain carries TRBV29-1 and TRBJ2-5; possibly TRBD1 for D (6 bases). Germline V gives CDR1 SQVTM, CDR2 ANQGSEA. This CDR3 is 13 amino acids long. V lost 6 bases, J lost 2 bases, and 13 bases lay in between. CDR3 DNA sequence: TGCAGCGTGGGGGCGGACAGACAAGAGACCCAGTACTTC. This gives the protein CSVGADRQETQYF.

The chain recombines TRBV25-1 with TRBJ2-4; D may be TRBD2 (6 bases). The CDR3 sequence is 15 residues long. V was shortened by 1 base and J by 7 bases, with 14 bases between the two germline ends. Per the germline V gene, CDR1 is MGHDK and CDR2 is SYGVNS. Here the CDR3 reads CASSEWRGEANIQYF. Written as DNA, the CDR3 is TGTGCCAGCAGTGAATGGAGGGGTGAGGCGAACATTCAGTACTTC.

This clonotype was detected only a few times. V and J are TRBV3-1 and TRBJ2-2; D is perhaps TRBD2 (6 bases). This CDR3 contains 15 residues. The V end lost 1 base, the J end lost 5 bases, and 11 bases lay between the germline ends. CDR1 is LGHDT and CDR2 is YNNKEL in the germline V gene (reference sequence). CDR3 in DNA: TGTGCCAGCAGCCAAGGGGGGGAGGTGACCGGGGAGCTGTTTTTT. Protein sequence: CASSQGGEVTGELFF.

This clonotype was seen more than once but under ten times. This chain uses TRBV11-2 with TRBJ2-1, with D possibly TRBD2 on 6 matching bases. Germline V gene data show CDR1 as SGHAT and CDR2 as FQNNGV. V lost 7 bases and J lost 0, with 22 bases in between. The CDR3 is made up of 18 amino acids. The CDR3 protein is CASMWGGALLNSYNEQFF. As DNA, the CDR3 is TGTGCCAGCATGTGGGGCGGGGCACTCCTCAACTCCTACAATGAGCAGTTCTTC.

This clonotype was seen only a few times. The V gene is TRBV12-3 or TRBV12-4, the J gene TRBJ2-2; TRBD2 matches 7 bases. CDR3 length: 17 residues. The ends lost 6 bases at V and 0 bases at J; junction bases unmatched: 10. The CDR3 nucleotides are TGTGCCAGCAGCCCCACGGGGGGACGCACGAACACCGGGGAGCTGTTTTTT. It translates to CASSPTGGRTNTGELFF.

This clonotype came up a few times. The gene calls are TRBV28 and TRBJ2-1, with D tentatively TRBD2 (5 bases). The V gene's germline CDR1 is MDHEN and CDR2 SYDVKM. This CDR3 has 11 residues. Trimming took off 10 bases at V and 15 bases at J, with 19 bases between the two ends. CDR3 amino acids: CATRSLALSFF. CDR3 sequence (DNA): TGTGCCACCCGAAGTCTAGCTTTATCGTTCTTC.

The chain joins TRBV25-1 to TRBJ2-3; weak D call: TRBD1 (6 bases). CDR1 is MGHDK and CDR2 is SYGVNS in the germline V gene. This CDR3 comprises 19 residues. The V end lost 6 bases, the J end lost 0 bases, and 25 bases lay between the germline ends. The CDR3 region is CASSKRGSAGRGSTDTQYF. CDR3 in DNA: TGTGCCAGCAGCAAGAGGGGGAGCGCCGGCCGGGGAAGCACAGATACGCAGTATTTT.

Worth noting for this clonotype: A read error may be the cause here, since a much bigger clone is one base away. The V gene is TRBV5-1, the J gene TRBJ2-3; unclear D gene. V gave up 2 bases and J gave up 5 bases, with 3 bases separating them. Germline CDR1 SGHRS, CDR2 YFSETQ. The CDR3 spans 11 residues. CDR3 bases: TGCGCCAGCAGCTTCAAAGATACGCAGTATTTT. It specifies CASSFKDTQYF. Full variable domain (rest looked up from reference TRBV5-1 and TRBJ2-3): KAGVTQTPRYLIKTRGQQVTLSCSPISGHRSVSWYQQTPGQGLQFLFEYFSETQRNKGNFPGRFSGRQFSNSRSEMNVSTLELGDSALYLCASSFKDTQYFGPGTRLTVL.

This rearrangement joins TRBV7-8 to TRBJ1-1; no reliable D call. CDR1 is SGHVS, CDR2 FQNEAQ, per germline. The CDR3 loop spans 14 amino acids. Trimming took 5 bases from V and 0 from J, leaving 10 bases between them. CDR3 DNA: TGTGCCAGCAGCCGGATTCTCTTGAACACTGAAGCTTTCTTT. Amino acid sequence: CASSRILLNTEAFF.

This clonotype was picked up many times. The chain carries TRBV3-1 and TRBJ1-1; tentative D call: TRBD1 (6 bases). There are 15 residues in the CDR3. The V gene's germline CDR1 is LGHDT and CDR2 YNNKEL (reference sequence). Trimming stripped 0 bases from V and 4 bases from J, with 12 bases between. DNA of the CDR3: TGTGCCAGCAGCCAAGATCCAGGGGTCGGCACTGAAGCTTTCTTT. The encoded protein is CASSQDPGVGTEAFF.

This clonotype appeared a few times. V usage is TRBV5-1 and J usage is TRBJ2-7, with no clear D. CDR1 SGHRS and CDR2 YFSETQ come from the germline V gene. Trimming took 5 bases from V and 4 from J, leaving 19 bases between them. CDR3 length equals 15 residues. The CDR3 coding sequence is TGCGCCAGCAGTGCATCCGGAACTTTTAATTACGAGCAGTACTTC. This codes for CASSASGTFNYEQYF. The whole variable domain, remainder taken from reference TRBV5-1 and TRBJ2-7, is KAGVTQTPRYLIKTRGQQVTLSCSPISGHRSVSWYQQTPGQGLQFLFEYFSETQRNKGNFPGRFSGRQFSNSRSEMNVSTLELGDSALYLCASSASGTFNYEQYFGPGTRLTVT.

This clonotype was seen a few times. CDR3 DNA: TGTGCCAGCACCGGGACGGTTATGAACACTGAAGCTTTCTTT. Translating gives CASTGTVMNTEAFF. The V call is TRBV12-3 or TRBV12-4, the J call TRBJ1-1; possibly TRBD1 for D (5 bases). This CDR3 is 14 amino acids long. The V and J ends lost 7 bases and 0 bases respectively, with 12 bases between them.

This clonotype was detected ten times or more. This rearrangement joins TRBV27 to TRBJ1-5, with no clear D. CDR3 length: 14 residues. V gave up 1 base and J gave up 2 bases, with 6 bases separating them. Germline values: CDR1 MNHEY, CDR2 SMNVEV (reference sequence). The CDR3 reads CASSLWEGNQPQHF. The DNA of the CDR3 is TGTGCCAGCAGTTTATGGGAGGGCAATCAGCCCCAGCATTTT.

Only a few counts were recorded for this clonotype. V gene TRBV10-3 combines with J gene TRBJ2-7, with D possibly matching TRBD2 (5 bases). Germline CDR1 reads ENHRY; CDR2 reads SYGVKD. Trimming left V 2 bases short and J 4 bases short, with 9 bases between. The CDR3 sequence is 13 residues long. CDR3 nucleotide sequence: TGTGCCATCAGTGAGCATCGGGGTTACGAGCAGTACGTC. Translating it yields CAISEHRGYEQYV.

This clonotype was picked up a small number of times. The CDR3 loop reads CAIKRQGSSYEQYF. DNA for the CDR3: TGTGCCATCAAAAGACAGGGAAGCTCCTACGAGCAGTACTTC. The chain carries TRBV10-3 and TRBJ2-7, with 7 bases aligning to TRBD1. Per the germline V gene, CDR1 is ENHRY and CDR2 is SYGVKD. The V gene end was trimmed by 7 bases and the J gene end by 0 bases; junction bases not matched to a gene: 6. The CDR3 has 14 residues.

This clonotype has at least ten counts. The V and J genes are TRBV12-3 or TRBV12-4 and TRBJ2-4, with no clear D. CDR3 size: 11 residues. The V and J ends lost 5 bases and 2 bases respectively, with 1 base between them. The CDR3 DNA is TGTGCCAGCAGTCCCAAAAACATTCAGTACTTC. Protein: CASSPKNIQYF.

The CDR3 spells CASSPLSPGELFF. The DNA of the CDR3 is TGTGCCAGCAGCCCACTCTCCCCCGGGGAGCTGTTTTTT. V and J are TRBV3-1 and TRBJ2-2; unclear D gene. Germline V gene data show CDR1 as LGHDT and CDR2 as YNNKEL (reference sequence). V was cut by 4 bases and J by 6 bases, with 9 bases left in between. This CDR3 contains 13 residues.

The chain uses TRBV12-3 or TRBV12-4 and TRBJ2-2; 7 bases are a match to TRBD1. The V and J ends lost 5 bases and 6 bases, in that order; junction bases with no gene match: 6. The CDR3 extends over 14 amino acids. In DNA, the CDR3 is TGTGCCAGCAGTCCAATTACAGGGGCCGGGGAGCTGTTTTTT. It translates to CASSPITGAGELFF.